These T cell receptor beta chains were read from a single sample in a study of blood T cell repertoires in COVID-19. The repertoire was sequenced with immunoSEQ multiplex PCR; TCRdb's copy has only in-frame clones and lacks some. The repertoire holds roughly 380,000 clones, with 89% as singletons. The sequencing input was peripheral blood. The receptors were sampled from a middle-aged woman with COVID-19, enrolled during active disease. CDR3s include the opening cysteine and the closing phenylalanine or tryptophan. D genes are given only for firm matches. The listing skips clone size in some rows; elsewhere it reads once, few, many or a size class.

D gene	J gene	clone size	V gene	CDR3 protein	CDR3 DNA
TRBD2	TRBJ2-5	NA	TRBV27	CASSSTSGSHWETQYF	TGTGCCAGCAGTTCGACTAGCGGGAGCCACTGGGAGACCCAGTACTTC
TRBD1	TRBJ2-5	NA	TRBV5-1	CASFTQGITQETQYF	TGCGCCAGCTTTACACAGGGGATAACCCAAGAGACCCAGTACTTC
TRBD1	TRBJ1-5	NA	TRBV10-3	CAISDWQGGQPQHF	TGTGCCATCAGTGATTGGCAGGGGGGTCAGCCCCAGCATTTT
TRBD1	TRBJ1-5	once	TRBV27	CASSALTGAAQPQHF	TGTGCCAGCAGCGCCCTAACAGGGGCTGCTCAGCCCCAGCATTTT
TRBD2	TRBJ2-3	NA	TRBV28	CASSLGLAGSTDTQYF	TGTGCCAGCAGTTTAGGGTTAGCGGGGAGCACAGATACGCAGTATTTT
TRBD1	TRBJ1-1	NA	TRBV19	CASESPLLGTGKAFF	TGTGCCAGTGAAAGTCCACTGCTGGGGACAGGGAAAGCTTTCTTT
NA	TRBJ2-2	NA	TRBV10-2	CASKGGGTGELFF	TGCGCCAGCAAGGGAGGAGGTACCGGGGAGCTGTTTTTT
NA	TRBJ2-2	NA	TRBV19	CASSSRPSSGTGELFF	TGTGCCAGTAGTTCGCGCCCAAGCTCAGGCACCGGGGAGCTGTTTTTT
TRBD2	TRBJ2-4	NA	TRBV15	CATSPSGGGGAKNIQYF	TGTGCCACCAGCCCTAGCGGGGGAGGAGGGGCCAAAAACATTCAGTACTTC
NA	TRBJ2-1	once	TRBV7-9	CASSPGWDSYNEQFF	TGTGCCAGCAGCCCAGGGTGGGACTCCTACAATGAGCAGTTCTTC
NA	TRBJ1-4	NA	TRBV7-2	CASSLTQGRGEKLFF	TGTGCCAGCAGCTTAACGCAGGGAAGAGGTGAAAAACTGTTTTTT
TRBD1	TRBJ1-1	NA	TRBV12-5	CASGPGQTNTEAFF	TGTGCTAGTGGCCCGGGACAGACCAACACTGAAGCTTTCTTT
TRBD2	TRBJ2-3	NA	TRBV7-3	CASSPRLAGEDTQYF	TGTGCCAGCAGCCCTCGACTAGCGGGAGAAGATACGCAGTATTTT
TRBD1	TRBJ2-5	NA	TRBV6-4	CASSDPHRGRWQETQYF	TGTGCCAGCAGTGACCCCCACAGGGGGCGATGGCAAGAGACCCAGTACTTC
NA	TRBJ1-4	NA	TRBV11-2	CASSFTYRATSEKLFF	TGTGCCAGCAGCTTTACGTACCGGGCCACTAGTGAAAAACTGTTTTTT
TRBD1	TRBJ1-5	NA	TRBV19	CASIPLGDRPNQPQHF	TGTGCCAGTATCCCCCTCGGGGACAGACCCAATCAGCCCCAGCATTTT
TRBD2	TRBJ2-5	NA	TRBV3-1/TRBV3-2	CASSLYHVGGGAEETQYF	TGTGCCAGCAGCCTCTACCATGTGGGCGGGGGGGCCGAGGAGACCCAGTACTTC
NA	TRBJ2-3	NA	TRBV2	CASRLKTSPLADTQYF	TGTGCCAGCAGGCTTAAGACAAGTCCTCTCGCAGATACGCAGTATTTT
TRBD2	TRBJ2-1	NA	TRBV4-1	CASSRLGGSNEQFF	TGCGCCAGCAGCCGATTGGGAGGGAGCAATGAGCAGTTCTTC
TRBD1	TRBJ1-5	NA	TRBV6-5	CASSHRGGQPQHF	TGTGCCAGCAGCCACAGGGGGGGGCAGCCCCAGCATTTT
NA	TRBJ1-1	NA	TRBV19	CASSYRTNTEAFF	TGTGCCAGTAGCTACAGGACGAACACTGAAGCTTTCTTT
NA	TRBJ2-5	NA	TRBV7-9	CASSRGTVQETQYF	TGTGCCAGCAGCCGGGGGACAGTCCAAGAGACCCAGTACTTC
TRBD1	TRBJ1-2	few	TRBV6-5	CASSSRRGRDNYGYTF	TGTGCCAGCAGTTCACGCAGGGGGCGCGATAACTATGGCTACACCTTC
NA	TRBJ1-5	NA	TRBV10-3	CAISDEVLRPQHF	TGTGCCATCAGTGATGAGGTTTTAAGGCCCCAGCATTTT
NA	TRBJ1-6	NA	TRBV18	CASSRALGGTDSPLHF	TGTGCCAGCTCTCGTGCGCTGGGGGGGACTGATTCACCCCTCCACTTT
TRBD1	TRBJ1-6	NA	TRBV28	CASSPLGTEKYNSPLHF	TGTGCCAGCAGTCCCTTAGGGACAGAAAAATATAATTCACCCCTCCACTTT
TRBD1	TRBJ2-7	NA	TRBV30	CAWSNSQGLPGSEQYF	TGTGCCTGGAGTAATTCACAGGGGTTGCCTGGTAGCGAGCAGTACTTC
NA	TRBJ2-1	NA	TRBV2	CASGQTHEQFF	TGTGCCAGCGGACAAACCCATGAGCAGTTCTTC
NA	TRBJ2-3	NA	TRBV24-1	CATSDPGQGSTDTQYF	TGTGCCACCAGTGATCCCGGACAAGGGAGCACAGATACGCAGTATTTT
TRBD2	TRBJ2-3	NA	TRBV5-5	CATGRGAQDTQYF	TGTGCTACTGGGCGGGGGGCGCAAGATACGCAGTATTTT
TRBD1	TRBJ2-5	NA	TRBV6-2/TRBV6-3	CASSYEQGAWETQYF	TGTGCCAGCAGTTACGAACAGGGGGCTTGGGAGACCCAGTACTTC
NA	TRBJ1-4	few	TRBV2	CASSREGEKLFF	TGTGCCAGCAGTCGAGAGGGTGAAAAACTGTTTTTT
NA	TRBJ1-1	NA	TRBV15	CATSRQGNTEAFF	TGTGCCACCAGCAGACAGGGGAACACTGAAGCTTTCTTT
NA	TRBJ2-3	NA	TRBV7-5	CARSLGSGGRSTDTQYF	TGTGCCAGAAGCTTAGGGTCGGGGGGACGGAGCACAGATACGCAGTATTTT
TRBD1	TRBJ1-1	NA	TRBV28	CASSLMTGGMGTEAFF	TGTGCCAGCAGTTTAATGACAGGGGGAATGGGCACTGAAGCTTTCTTT
NA	TRBJ2-7	NA	TRBV2	CAQTGSYEQYF	TGTGCCCAAACGGGGTCCTACGAGCAGTACTTC
NA	TRBJ2-4	NA	TRBV5-1	CASSKGFGNIQYF	TGCGCCAGCAGCAAGGGGTTCGGAAACATTCAGTACTTC
NA	TRBJ1-5	NA	TRBV7-2	CASSQVILEPQHF	TGTGCCAGCAGCCAAGTGATTTTAGAGCCCCAGCATTTT
NA	TRBJ2-6	once	TRBV7-3	CASSPPGGGVSGANVLTF	TGTGCCAGCAGCCCGCCTGGAGGGGGCGTCTCTGGGGCCAACGTCCTGACTTTC
NA	TRBJ1-1	NA	TRBV29-1	CSVMTGLEAFF	TGCAGCGTTATGACAGGTTTGGAAGCTTTCTTT
NA	TRBJ2-5	NA	TRBV27	CASSIFQTGETQYF	TGTGCCAGCAGTATATTTCAAACGGGGGAGACCCAGTACTTC
NA	TRBJ1-2	NA	TRBV12-3/TRBV12-4	CASSQGRLYGYTF	TGTGCCAGCAGTCAGGGGAGACTCTATGGCTACACCTTC
NA	TRBJ1-1	NA	TRBV12-3/TRBV12-4	CASSLDPGTEAFF	TGTGCCAGCAGTTTAGACCCCGGGACTGAAGCTTTCTTT
TRBD1	TRBJ1-3	NA	TRBV7-9	CASSLEGAQGNTIYF	TGTGCCAGCAGCTTAGAGGGGGCGCAGGGAAACACCATATATTTT
NA	TRBJ2-1	NA	TRBV15	CATSRVRDSAGSYNEQFF	TGTGCCACCAGCAGAGTTAGGGACTCGGCCGGCTCCTACAATGAGCAGTTCTTC
NA	TRBJ2-7	NA	TRBV19	CASSQSRDSYEQYF	TGTGCCAGTAGCCAAAGCAGGGACTCCTACGAGCAGTACTTC
NA	TRBJ1-1	once	TRBV28	CASTLRTEAFF	TGTGCCAGCACCCTACGCACTGAAGCTTTCTTT
NA	TRBJ2-1	NA	TRBV6-2/TRBV6-3	CASSIAAHYNEQFF	TGTGCCAGCAGTATAGCGGCACACTACAATGAGCAGTTCTTC
TRBD1	TRBJ1-2	few	TRBV28	CASSLDRAYGYTF	TGTGCCAGCAGTCTGGACAGGGCCTATGGCTACACCTTC
TRBD2	TRBJ2-1	NA	TRBV7-2	CASSPRSGGGKFF	TGTGCCAGCAGCCCGCGCTCCGGGGGGGGGAAGTTCTTC
NA	TRBJ1-1	NA	TRBV29-1	CSVRQNQGGTEAFF	TGCAGCGTGCGACAGAACCAAGGTGGGACTGAAGCTTTCTTT
TRBD2	TRBJ2-3	NA	TRBV18	CASSPVPRTSGVTDTQYF	TGTGCCAGCTCACCCGTACCCCGGACTAGCGGGGTCACAGATACGCAGTATTTT
NA	TRBJ1-6	NA	TRBV7-2	CASSRPGLYSPLHF	TGTGCCAGCAGCCGGCCGGGACTTTATTCACCCCTCCACTTT
TRBD1	TRBJ2-7	NA	TRBV5-8	CASSLAGTGPFEQYF	TGTGCCAGCAGCTTGGCGGGGACAGGGCCTTTCGAGCAGTACTTC